The rows below give T cell receptor beta chains drawn from one sample of a study of T cell responses to AZD1222 COVID-19 vaccine. The method was immunoSEQ multiplex PCR; TCRdb's version includes in-frame clones alone and lacks a portion of them. Among tens of thousands of clones listed, roughly 90% were seen once. Specimen: peripheral blood, collected on day 0 of AZD1222 vaccination. The receptors here all came from an adult in good health. Each CDR3 is given with its conserved first and last residue. The D gene is left open where the match is weak. Only some rows state a clone size, as once, few, many or a class for expanded clones.

V	length	J	size	D	DNA	CDR3
TRBV3-1/TRBV3-2	12	TRBJ2-7	.	.	TGTGCCAGCAGCTCCGCGGGCTACGAGCAGTACTTC	CASSSAGYEQYF
TRBV18	13	TRBJ1-1	.	.	TGTGCCAGCTCACCGGCGGCGAACACTGAAGCTTTCTTT	CASSPAANTEAFF
TRBV4-3	16	TRBJ2-5	.	.	TGCGCCAGCAGCCCAGAGGCCCGACAGGCCCAAGAGACCCAGTACTTC	CASSPEARQAQETQYF
TRBV7-6	14	TRBJ2-2	.	TRBD1	TGTGCCAGCAGCTTAGCGCAGGGGGCCGGGGAGCTGTTTTTT	CASSLAQGAGELFF
TRBV6-5	16	TRBJ2-7	.	TRBD1	TGTGCCAGCAGTTATAGAACCGGGACAGGGAAGAACGAGCAGTACTTC	CASSYRTGTGKNEQYF
TRBV9	14	TRBJ2-3	once	.	TGTGCCAGCAGCGTAGGACTGAGCACAGATACGCAGTATTTT	CASSVGLSTDTQYF
TRBV9	15	TRBJ1-2	.	.	TGTGCCAGCAGCCCCCGGAGTGGAACTAACTATGGCTACACCTTC	CASSPRSGTNYGYTF
TRBV6-4	15	TRBJ2-1	.	TRBD1	TGTGCCAGCAGTGACGAGGGACAGGGCCCCAATGAGCAGTTCTTC	CASSDEGQGPNEQFF
TRBV5-1	15	TRBJ2-1	.	.	TGCGCCAGCAGCCCCGGGTGGGGTAGGGACAATGAGCAGTTCTTC	CASSPGWGRDNEQFF
TRBV10-2	16	TRBJ2-2	.	.	TGCGCCAGCAACCCGACAGGCGGGCAGCATACCGGGGAGCTGTTTTTT	CASNPTGGQHTGELFF
TRBV6-5	15	TRBJ2-7	once	.	TGTGCCAGCAGTTACTCGGGGCGATCCCCCTACGAGCAGTACTTC	CASSYSGRSPYEQYF